Each of the 13 T cell receptor beta chains below was sequenced from the same sample in a study of early T cells in non-severe SARS-CoV-2 infection. TCRdb itself ran the 5' RACE reads through MiXCR, one entry per CDR3 protein. The sample comprises 30,000 to 40,000 distinct CDR3 sequences, around 4.6% of which are singletons, and around an eighth rests with the top ten. Sample: whole blood. All receptors derive from an adult who was a healthcare worker with PCR-confirmed SARS-CoV-2 infection or an uninfected control (not recorded which).

The sample holds many counts of this clonotype. The V call is TRBV7-6, the J call TRBJ2-2, with 13 nucleotides matching TRBD2. V shed 3 bases and J 3 bases; nucleotides not matched to a gene: 1. The CDR3 has 16 amino acids. Germline CDR1 is SGHVS and CDR2 is FNYEAQ. The CDR3 sequence: CASSLGLAGHTGELFF. CDR3 DNA: TGTGCCAGCAGCTTGGGACTAGCGGGGCACACCGGGGAGCTGTTTTTT.

This clonotype was seen ten or more times. The chain employs TRBV6-4 and TRBJ2-2, with D possibly being TRBD1 (6 bases). CDR1 MRHNA and CDR2 SNTAGT come from the germline V gene. This CDR3 has 13 amino acids. The V end was cut by 2 bases, the J end by 6 bases, with 7 bases between. In DNA form, the CDR3 reads TGTGCCAGCAGTGACCGGACAGCCGGGGAGCTGTTTTTT. Translated, it gives CASSDRTAGELFF.

This clonotype was seen at least ten times. The chain couples TRBV29-1 to TRBJ2-7; 7 nucleotides match TRBD1. Germline V gene lookup returns CDR1 SQVTM and CDR2 ANQGSEA. Unmatched junction bases numbered 3, after V lost 7 bases and J lost 3 bases. This CDR3 is 11 amino acids long. CDR3 DNA sequence: TGCAGCGCACACAGGGGCTACGAGCAGTACTTC. Translating it yields CSAHRGYEQYF.

This clonotype appeared many times. At one end, the junction sequence differs from germline, possibly due to a read error. The CDR3 sequence: CSVEDFEGAIF. Here the CDR3 DNA reads TGCAGCGTTGAAGATTTTGAGGGAGCGATCTTT. The chain recombines TRBV29-1 with TRBJ1-1; D gene ambiguous. The CDR3 is 11 residues long. Germline CDR1 SQVTM, CDR2 ANQGSEA.

On this clonotype itself: Just one base apart from a much larger clone, this may be a read error. Since no conserved phenylalanine or tryptophan closes the CDR3, a read error is the likely cause. The chain couples TRBV6-2 or TRBV6-3 to TRBJ2-7; 8 nucleotides agree with TRBD2. The CDR3 extends over 15 amino acids. CDR1 is MNHEY and CDR2 is SVGEGT in the germline V gene. Trimming removed 9 bases from V and 0 bases from J; junction bases left unmatched: 10. The CDR3 sequence: CASFKSGGNSYEQYS. Written as DNA, the CDR3 is TGTGCCAGTTTTAAAAGCGGGGGTAACTCCTACGAGCAGTACTCC.

This clonotype was found many times. This chain joins TRBV6-6 and TRBJ1-1; D remains ambiguous. Germline lookup yields CDR1 MNHNY and CDR2 SVGAGI (reference sequence). This CDR3 contains 15 residues. Deletions cut 0 bases from V and 4 bases from J, with 12 bases between. This CDR3 reads CASSYSRGIATEAFF. DNA for the CDR3: TGTGCCAGCAGTTACTCACGGGGTATCGCCACTGAAGCTTTCTTT.

This clonotype was counted ten times or more. For the CDR3, the DNA is TGTGCCAGCAGCCACGGGCCCCGGGGGTCCTATAATTCACCCCTCCACTTT. It is translated as CASSHGPRGSYNSPLHF. The chain links TRBV12-3 or TRBV12-4 to TRBJ1-6; D perhaps matches TRBD1 (5 bases). Trimming took 6 bases from V and 1 from J, leaving 16 bases between them. CDR3 size: 17 residues.

The V call is TRBV3-1, the J call TRBJ1-2; D uncertain. The CDR3 runs to 13 residues. Germline V lookup: CDR1 LGHDT, CDR2 YNNKEL (reference sequence). Trimming took off 2 bases at V and 5 bases at J, with 9 bases between the two ends. The CDR3 DNA is TGTGCCAGCAGCCAAATTGACGGTTATGGCTACACCTTC. Protein product: CASSQIDGYGYTF.

This clonotype was seen at least ten times. The CDR3 spells CASSLGSSGGAADTQYF. The CDR3 DNA follows: TGTGCCAGCAGCTTAGGGAGTAGCGGGGGGGCCGCGGATACGCAGTATTTT. J is TRBJ2-3 and V is TRBV7-2, with TRBD2 matching over 11 bases. The CDR3 spans 17 residues. The germline gives CDR1 SGHTA, CDR2 FQGNSA. The trim removed 1 base at V and 6 bases at J, leaving 9 bases unmatched.

This clonotype appeared a few times. The chain employs TRBV7-9 and TRBJ2-1; 9 positions match TRBD2. This CDR3 region has 15 residues. CDR1 is SEHNR, CDR2 FQNEAQ, per germline (reference sequence). V was clipped by 5 bases and J by 2 bases; unmatched bases: 4. This CDR3 is CASSRGGAAYNEQFF. The CDR3 DNA is TGTGCCAGCAGCCGCGGGGGGGCGGCCTACAATGAGCAGTTCTTC.

This chain joins TRBV30 and TRBJ1-1, with D perhaps TRBD1 (5 bases). Germline V gene sequence: CDR1 GTSNPN, CDR2 SVGIG (reference sequence). Trimming shortened V by 8 bases and J by 2 bases, and 18 bases separated the two germline ends. The CDR3 sequence is 14 residues long. The CDR3 coding sequence is TGTGCCGGCCTCTCCGGGACGAGTAACACTGAAGCTTTCTTT. Translating gives CAGLSGTSNTEAFF. The complete variable domain, with remaining parts taken from reference TRBV30 and TRBJ1-1, reads SQTIHQWPATLVQPVGSPLSLECTVEGTSNPNLYWYRQAAGRGLQLLFYSVGIGQISSEVPQNLSASRPQDRQFILSSKKLLLSDSGFYLCAGLSGTSNTEAFFGQGTRLTVV.

This clonotype has at least ten counts. This chain uses TRBV5-5 with TRBJ1-6, with unresolved D. Between the trimmed V and J ends, which lost 4 bases and 9 bases, there was a span of 11 bases. This CDR3 has 13 amino acids. CDR1 and CDR2 from the germline V gene are SGHKS and YYEKEE (reference sequence). CDR3 sequence: CASSVGLTSPLHF. CDR3 coding DNA: TGTGCCAGCAGCGTCGGACTGACTTCACCCCTCCACTTT. The full variable domain, completed using reference TRBV5-5 and TRBJ1-6, is DAGVTQSPTHLIKTRGQQVTLRCSPISGHKSVSWYQQVLGQGPQFIFQYYEKEERGRGNFPDRFSARQFPNYSSELNVNALLLGDSALYLCASSVGLTSPLHFGNGTRLTVT.

This clonotype has a handful of counts. V is TRBV7-2 and J is TRBJ2-5; D ambiguous. CDR3 length: 12 residues. CDR1 is SGHTA and CDR2 is FQGNSA in the germline V gene. The ends were cut back, 5 bases at V and 5 bases at J, with 9 bases in the middle. The CDR3 coding sequence is TGTGCCAGCAGCCAACGGGCGGAGACCCAGTACTTC. Translating it yields CASSQRAETQYF.